This T cell receptor (beta chain) is drawn from a study of Tregs in tolerant kidney transplant recipients. General observations from the study: Donor-specific Treg expansion exceeded global Treg expansion in tolerant patients, suggesting antigen drive.

J was trimmed by 5 bases and V by 5 bases; bases with no gene match: 6. CDR1 and CDR2 from the germline V gene are SGHTA and FQGTGA. The CDR3 has 14 amino acids. Notes on this clone: Its antigen is unknown.

Some clones are missing from TCRdb's copy, which holds only in-frame ones; the method was immunoSEQ multiplex PCR. Here the sample spans some 66,000 clones, around nine tenths being singletons. The sequencing here drew on CD8+ T cells from blood, taken before the transplant. V and J are TRBV7-3 and TRBJ2-5; 9 nucleotides agree with TRBD1. This sequence was found in a human donor who received a combined kidney and bone marrow transplant. CDR3 in amino acids: CASSTGGVGETQYF. The CDR3 DNA sequence: TGTGCCAGCAGCACAGGGGGCGTGGGGGAGACCCAGTACTTC.